These T cell receptor beta chains were read from a single sample in a study of a mutant IDH1 vaccine in newly diagnosed glioma. Data came from immunoSEQ multiplex PCR; TCRdb stores just in-frame clones and leaves some out. The table lists roughly 46,000 clones, 86% of them singletons, with less than 3% in the top ten. The input for sequencing was PBMCs, taken from a glioma patient treated with radiotherapy, temozolomide or both. These receptors all come from a man between 40 and 49 years old with glioma. Both conserved end residues are part of each CDR3. The D gene is left open where the match is weak. Clone size is not always given. Where it is, it says once, few, many or a class for expanded clones.

d_gene	abundance	v_gene	j_gene	CDR3aa	CDR3nt
.	.	TRBV2	TRBJ2-5	CASSDRSETQYF	TGTGCCAGCAGTGACAGGTCAGAGACCCAGTACTTC
.	.	TRBV19	TRBJ2-7	CASSRAGFYEQYF	TGTGCCAGTAGTAGGGCAGGGTTCTACGAGCAGTACTTC
.	.	TRBV27	TRBJ2-7	CASSPGGWDPSEQYF	TGTGCCAGCAGCCCTGGTGGGTGGGACCCATCCGAGCAGTACTTC
.	.	TRBV4-2	TRBJ2-6	CASSGQLSSGANVLTF	TGTGCCAGCAGCGGACAGCTCAGCTCTGGGGCCAACGTCCTGACTTTC
TRBD2	.	TRBV15	TRBJ2-1	CATGSSGRRHEQFF	TGTGCCACGGGGTCTAGCGGGAGGAGGCATGAGCAGTTCTTC
.	.	TRBV7-2	TRBJ1-1	CASSLQGYTEAFF	TGTGCCAGCAGCCTGCAGGGGTACACTGAAGCTTTCTTT
.	.	TRBV4-2	TRBJ1-2	CASSQATWEENGYTF	TGTGCCAGCAGCCAAGCCACATGGGAGGAGAATGGCTACACCTTC
.	.	TRBV5-6	TRBJ2-7	CASSSGQRYEQYF	TGTGCCAGCAGCTCCGGACAGCGCTACGAGCAGTACTTC
.	.	TRBV5-1	TRBJ2-2	CASSLGSADGELFF	TGCGCCAGCAGCTTGGGTAGCGCCGACGGGGAGCTGTTTTTT
.	.	TRBV10-1	TRBJ2-1	CASRHGGQSDNEQFF	TGCGCCAGCCGACACGGCGGCCAGTCCGACAATGAGCAGTTCTTC
TRBD2	.	TRBV4-3	TRBJ2-7	CASSQARHPGTSGQPYEQYF	TGCGCCAGCAGCCAAGCACGCCACCCAGGGACTAGCGGGCAACCCTACGAGCAGTACTTC
TRBD1	.	TRBV19	TRBJ1-2	CASLQGALNYGYTF	TGTGCCAGTCTACAGGGGGCACTTAACTATGGCTACACCTTC
.	.	TRBV7-9	TRBJ2-2	CASSSANTGELFF	TGTGCCAGCAGTTCGGCTAACACCGGGGAGCTGTTTTTT
TRBD1	.	TRBV28	TRBJ2-5	CASSSGQVGGTQYF	TGTGCCAGCAGCTCTGGACAGGTTGGTGGGACCCAGTACTTC
.	.	TRBV12-5	TRBJ1-5	CASGLASGGAHQPQHF	TGTGCTAGTGGTTTGGCCTCTGGGGGGGCACATCAGCCCCAGCATTTT
TRBD1	.	TRBV7-6	TRBJ1-1	CASSLGDRAAEAFF	TGTGCCAGCAGCTTAGGTGACAGGGCGGCTGAAGCTTTCTTT
TRBD1	.	TRBV7-2	TRBJ1-2	CASSAGRQGTLGGYTF	TGTGCCAGCAGTGCAGGTAGACAGGGGACACTCGGAGGCTACACCTTC
TRBD2	.	TRBV6-1	TRBJ2-3	CASSRAGVTDTQYF	TGTGCCAGCAGTCGAGCGGGAGTGACAGATACGCAGTATTTT
.	.	TRBV25-1	TRBJ1-2	CASSELGQPYGYTF	TGTGCCAGCAGTGAATTGGGGCAGCCCTATGGCTACACCTTC
.	.	TRBV27	TRBJ2-6	CASSFGSAGANVLTF	TGTGCCAGCAGTTTCGGGTCAGCTGGGGCCAACGTCCTGACTTTC
TRBD1	.	TRBV9	TRBJ2-5	CASSVGQGRWETQYF	TGTGCCAGCAGCGTAGGACAGGGAAGATGGGAGACCCAGTACTTC
.	.	TRBV7-2	TRBJ1-3	CASRRPGLNSGNTIYF	TGTGCCAGCAGACGACCGGGACTGAACTCTGGAAACACCATATATTTT
.	.	TRBV5-6	TRBJ2-5	CASSPSGLRALVAQYF	TGTGCCAGCAGCCCCAGTGGGCTCCGGGCCCTCGTGGCCCAGTACTTC
.	.	TRBV7-3	TRBJ2-6	CASSQTRAGANVLTF	TGTGCCAGCAGCCAAACGAGGGCTGGGGCCAACGTCCTGACTTTC
TRBD1	.	TRBV2	TRBJ2-1	CASLDVAQTGGEQFF	TGTGCCAGCCTAGATGTTGCCCAGACAGGGGGCGAGCAGTTCTTC
.	once	TRBV19	TRBJ1-2	CASSLGVGGNYGYTF	TGTGCCAGTAGTTTGGGGGTCGGCGGCAACTATGGCTACACCTTC
.	.	TRBV5-4	TRBJ1-1	CASSLGGSPRWNTEAFF	TGTGCCAGCAGCTTGGGGGGGTCCCCTCGTTGGAACACTGAAGCTTTCTTT
.	.	TRBV6-1	TRBJ1-1	CASSPRRDSAEAFF	TGTGCCAGCAGTCCCCGAAGGGATTCGGCTGAAGCTTTCTTT
.	.	TRBV7-2	TRBJ2-5	CASSLSLETQYF	TGTGCCAGCAGCTTATCGCTGGAGACCCAGTACTTC
.	.	TRBV5-1	TRBJ2-1	CASSPRVPLGLVSLSEQFF	TGCGCCAGCAGCCCCCGGGTCCCCCTGGGGCTAGTATCCCTCAGTGAGCAGTTCTTC
.	.	TRBV13	TRBJ2-7	CASSRDAEQYF	TGTGCCAGCAGCCGGGACGCCGAGCAGTACTTC
.	.	TRBV6-1	TRBJ2-1	CASSDGQSYNEQFF	TGTGCCAGCAGTGACGGACAATCCTACAATGAGCAGTTCTTC
.	.	TRBV9	TRBJ2-5	CASSVRVSETQYF	TGTGCCAGCAGCGTCAGGGTCTCAGAGACCCAGTACTTC
TRBD1	.	TRBV10-1	TRBJ2-7	CASGAGGYEQYF	TGCGCCAGCGGGGCAGGGGGCTACGAGCAGTACTTC
.	.	TRBV19	TRBJ1-5	CASRADMPNQPQHF	TGTGCCAGTAGAGCTGACATGCCCAATCAGCCCCAGCATTTT
.	once	TRBV9	TRBJ2-1	CASSVFPYNEQFF	TGTGCCAGCAGCGTATTTCCCTACAATGAGCAGTTCTTC
.	.	TRBV19	TRBJ2-3	CASSIDGRNTDTQYF	TGTGCCAGTAGTATCGACGGGAGAAACACAGATACGCAGTATTTT
TRBD2	.	TRBV6-1	TRBJ2-5	CASSDGGGQETQYF	TGTGCCAGCAGTGACGGCGGGGGGCAAGAGACCCAGTACTTC